This T cell receptor (beta chain) was obtained from a study of shared clonotypes between healthy human individuals. An assay was performed, and its level was deep. Repertoires were generated with immunoSEQ multiplex PCR, while TCRdb's copy carries only in-frame clones and drops some. The sample has 2 million to 2.5 million clones, around 95% seen once. CDR1 is MNHNY, CDR2 SVGAGI, per germline (reference sequence). V was shortened by 6 bases and J by 3 bases, with 11 bases between the two germline ends. This CDR3 has 13 amino acids. Points from the study as a whole: All-four-donor shared clonotypes had higher generation probabilities than non-shared clonotypes did. Across a handful of donors, naive CD4 shared roughly 5%, naive CD8 3.5% to 4%, memory CD4 2% to 2.5%, memory CD8 0.4% to 0.5%.

All donors were healthy HIV-negative adults lacking recent acute infections or vaccinations. This clone appeared once. What it binds is not known. The V and J genes are TRBV6-6 and TRBJ2-5; the D gene is possibly TRBD2 (5 bases). The sequenced sample consisted of naive CD4+ T cells sorted from blood. Subset noted: CD45RA+ positively selected. The receptor's source is a man aged 18 to 35 in good health. CDR3 bases: TGTGCCAGCAGGATGACGGGGAAAGAGACCCAGTACTTC. Translation: CASRMTGKETQYF.